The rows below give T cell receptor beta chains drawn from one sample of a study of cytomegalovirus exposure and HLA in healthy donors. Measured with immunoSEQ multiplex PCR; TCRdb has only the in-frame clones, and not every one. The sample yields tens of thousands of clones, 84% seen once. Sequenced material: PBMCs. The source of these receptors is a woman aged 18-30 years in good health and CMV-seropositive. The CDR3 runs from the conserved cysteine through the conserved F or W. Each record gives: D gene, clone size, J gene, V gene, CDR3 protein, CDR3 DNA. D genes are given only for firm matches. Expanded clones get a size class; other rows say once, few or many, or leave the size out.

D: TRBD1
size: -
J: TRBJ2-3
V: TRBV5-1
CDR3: CASSFRQGSTDTQYF
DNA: TGCGCCAGCAGCTTCCGACAGGGGTCCACAGATACGCAGTATTTT

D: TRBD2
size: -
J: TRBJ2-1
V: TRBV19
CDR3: CATQKETGRLAGLNEQFF
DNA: TGTGCCACCCAGAAGGAGACAGGGCGACTAGCGGGACTCAATGAGCAGTTCTTC

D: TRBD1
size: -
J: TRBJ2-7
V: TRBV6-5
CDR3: CASSYDPDRGNYEQYF
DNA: TGTGCCAGCAGTTACGATCCCGACAGGGGCAACTACGAGCAGTACTTC

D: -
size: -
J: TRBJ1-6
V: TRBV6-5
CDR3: CASRGTKKRNSPLHF
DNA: TGTGCCAGCAGGGGGACAAAAAAAAGGAATTCACCCCTCCACTTT

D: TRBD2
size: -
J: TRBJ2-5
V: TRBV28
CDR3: CASSSHSGGAQETQYF
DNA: TGTGCCAGCAGTTCTCATAGCGGGGGAGCTCAAGAGACCCAGTACTTC

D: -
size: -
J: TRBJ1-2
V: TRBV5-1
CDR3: CASSFGSTNYGYTF
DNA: TGCGCCAGCAGCTTTGGCAGTACTAACTATGGCTACACCTTC

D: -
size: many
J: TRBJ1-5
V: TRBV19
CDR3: CASAVYSNQPQHF
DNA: TGTGCCAGTGCGGTTTATAGCAATCAGCCCCAGCATTTT

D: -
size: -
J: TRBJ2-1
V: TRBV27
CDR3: CASSSEGLFSYNEQFF
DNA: TGTGCCAGCAGTTCCGAAGGACTCTTCTCCTACAATGAGCAGTTCTTC

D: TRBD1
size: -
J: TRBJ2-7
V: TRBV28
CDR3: CASSELTGTGNYEQYF
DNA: TGTGCCAGCAGTGAACTCACCGGGACAGGGAACTACGAGCAGTACTTC

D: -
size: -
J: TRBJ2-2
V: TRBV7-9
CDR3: CASSQRGGTGELFF
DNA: TGTGCCAGCAGCCAGAGGGGAGGCACCGGGGAGCTGTTTTTT

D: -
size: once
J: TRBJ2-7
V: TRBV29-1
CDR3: CSVERVTEGCYEQYF
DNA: TGCAGCGTTGAAAGGGTTACAGAGGGATGTTACGAGCAGTACTTC

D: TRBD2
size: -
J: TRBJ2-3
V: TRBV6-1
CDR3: CASRAGLAIDTQYF
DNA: TGTGCCTCGCGAGCGGGACTAGCGATAGATACGCAGTATTTT

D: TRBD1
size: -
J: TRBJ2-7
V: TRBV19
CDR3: CASSVGTGPYEQYF
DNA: TGTGCCAGTAGTGTCGGGACAGGCCCTTACGAGCAGTACTTC

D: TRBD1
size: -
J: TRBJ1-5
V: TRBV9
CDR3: CASSVDAGGYQPQHF
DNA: TGTGCCAGCAGCGTAGATGCAGGGGGGTACCAGCCCCAGCATTTT

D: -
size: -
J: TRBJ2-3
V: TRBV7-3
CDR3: CASSLELTDTQYF
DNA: TGTGCCAGCAGCTTAGAGTTGACAGATACGCAGTATTTT

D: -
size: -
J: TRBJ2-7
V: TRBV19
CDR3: CASSMGRRHEQYF
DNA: TGTGCCAGTAGTATGGGGCGACGGCACGAGCAGTACTTC

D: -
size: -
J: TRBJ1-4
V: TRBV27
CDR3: CASKGGWRNNEKLFF
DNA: TGTGCCAGTAAAGGCGGATGGCGGAATAATGAAAAACTGTTTTTT

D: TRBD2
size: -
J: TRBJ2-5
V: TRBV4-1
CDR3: CASSQMTSGRRETQYF
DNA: TGCGCCAGCAGCCAAATGACTAGCGGGAGAAGAGAGACCCAGTACTTC

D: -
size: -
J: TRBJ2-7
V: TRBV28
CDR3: CASSFSWRSYEQYF
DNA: TGTGCCAGCAGTTTTTCCTGGAGGTCCTACGAGCAGTACTTC

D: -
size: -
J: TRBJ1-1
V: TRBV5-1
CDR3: CASKVPGDATEAFF
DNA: TGCGCCAGCAAGGTCCCAGGGGACGCGACTGAAGCTTTCTTT

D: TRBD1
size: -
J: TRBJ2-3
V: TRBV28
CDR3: CASSLGDRDTDTQYF
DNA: TGTGCCAGCAGTTTGGGGGACAGGGACACAGATACGCAGTATTTT

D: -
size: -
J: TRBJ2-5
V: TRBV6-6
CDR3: CASSYPTGQGTQYF
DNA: TGTGCCAGCAGTTACCCGACAGGTCAGGGGACCCAGTACTTC

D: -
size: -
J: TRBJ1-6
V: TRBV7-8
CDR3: CASSLSEWSPLHF
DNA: TGTGCCAGCAGCTTAAGTGAGTGGTCACCCCTCCACTTT

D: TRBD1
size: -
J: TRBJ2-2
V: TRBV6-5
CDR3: CASSYSRQGGRELFF
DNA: TGTGCCAGCAGTTACTCGCGACAGGGTGGGCGGGAGCTGTTTTTT

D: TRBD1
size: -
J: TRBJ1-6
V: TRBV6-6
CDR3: CASSYGTGGGGSPLHF
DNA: TGTGCCAGCAGTTACGGGACAGGGGGCGGGGGTTCACCCCTCCACTTT

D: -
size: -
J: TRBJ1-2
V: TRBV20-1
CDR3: CSAYSNYGYTF
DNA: TGCAGTGCTTACAGCAACTATGGCTACACCTTC

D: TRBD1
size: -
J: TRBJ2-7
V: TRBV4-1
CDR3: CASSQVGQGTHEQYF
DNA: TGCGCCAGCAGCCAAGTCGGACAGGGGACCCACGAGCAGTACTTC

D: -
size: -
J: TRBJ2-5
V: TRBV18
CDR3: CASAAEETQYF
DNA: TGTGCCAGCGCCGCGGAAGAGACCCAGTACTTC

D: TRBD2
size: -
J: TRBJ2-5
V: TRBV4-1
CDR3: CASSQDLASGKETQYF
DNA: TGCGCCAGCAGCCAAGATTTGGCTAGCGGGAAAGAGACCCAGTACTTC

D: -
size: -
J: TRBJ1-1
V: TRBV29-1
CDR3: CSGRVRGMTEAFF
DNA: TGCAGCGGGAGGGTCCGGGGTATGACTGAAGCTTTCTTT

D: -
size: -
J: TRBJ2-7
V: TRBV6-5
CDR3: CASSYSSLEGYEQYF
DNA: TGTGCCAGCAGTTACTCCAGCTTGGAGGGGTACGAGCAGTACTTC

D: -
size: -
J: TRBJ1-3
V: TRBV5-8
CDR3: CASSLNRNTIYF
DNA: TGTGCCAGCAGCTTGAATAGAAACACCATATATTTT